This T cell receptor beta chain was sequenced during a study of blood T cell repertoires in COVID-19. Whole-study context: The United States, Italy and Spain were the sources of the acute and convalescent COVID-19 samples. PBMCs, B-cell-depleted T cells, or T cells provided the cDNA or gDNA that made up the material.

Authors' data handling: Using reference gene primer amplification, nucleated cell counts were estimated. Sequencing was performed with immunoSEQ multiplex PCR; in TCRdb, only in-frame clones are kept and a portion is missing. That table furnishes V, J and clone size, whereas the DNA furnished D and trimming. Of around 150,000 clones in the sample, around 80% were seen once. The length of the CDR3 is 16 residues. Germline trimming cut 0 bases from V and 5 bases from J; bases unmatched to any gene: 7. Germline assignment: CDR1 LNHNV and CDR2 YYDKDF (reference sequence). Source material: peripheral blood. The sequence was obtained from a woman at least 80 years old with acute or convalescent COVID-19. The chain uses TRBV15 and TRBJ2-7; 10 nucleotides match TRBD1. CDR3 sequence reads: CATSRDPGTGVHEQYF. The CDR3 coding sequence is TGTGCCACCAGCAGAGATCCCGGGACAGGGGTCCACGAGCAGTACTTC. Full variable domain (outside the CDR3, taken from reference TRBV15 and TRBJ2-7): DAMVIQNPRYQVTQFGKPVTLSCSQTLNHNVMYWYQQKSSQAPKLLFHYYDKDFNNEADTPDNFQSRRPNTSFCFLDIRSPGLGDTAMYLCATSRDPGTGVHEQYFGPGTRLTVT.